This T cell receptor (beta chain) was recovered during a study of blood T cells in healthy people across ages. Study-wide findings and caveats: The fall in TCR beta diversity per million T cells was roughly linear with age.

Next came a second PCR, run for roughly 6 to 11 cycles, which used a sample-barcoded 5' primer along with a J-beta primer mix. TCRdb processed the 5' RACE reads anew with MiXCR; each CDR3 protein has one entry. The repertoire consists of around 1,100,000 distinct CDR3 sequences, with 35% to 40% occurring once and the leading ten covering about an eighth. As for this clonotype: Its matching antigen is unknown.

This CDR3 has 16 residues. V was clipped by 1 base and J by 5 bases, with 14 bases between them. Sequenced: blood. V usage is TRBV12-3 or TRBV12-4 and J usage is TRBJ2-2, with a possible D match to TRBD1 (6 bases). The clonotype was recovered from a man aged 18-30 years in good health. Here the CDR3 reads CASSLEAGALTGELFF. The CDR3, as DNA: TGTGCCAGCAGTTTAGAGGCAGGGGCCCTAACCGGGGAGCTGTTTTTT.